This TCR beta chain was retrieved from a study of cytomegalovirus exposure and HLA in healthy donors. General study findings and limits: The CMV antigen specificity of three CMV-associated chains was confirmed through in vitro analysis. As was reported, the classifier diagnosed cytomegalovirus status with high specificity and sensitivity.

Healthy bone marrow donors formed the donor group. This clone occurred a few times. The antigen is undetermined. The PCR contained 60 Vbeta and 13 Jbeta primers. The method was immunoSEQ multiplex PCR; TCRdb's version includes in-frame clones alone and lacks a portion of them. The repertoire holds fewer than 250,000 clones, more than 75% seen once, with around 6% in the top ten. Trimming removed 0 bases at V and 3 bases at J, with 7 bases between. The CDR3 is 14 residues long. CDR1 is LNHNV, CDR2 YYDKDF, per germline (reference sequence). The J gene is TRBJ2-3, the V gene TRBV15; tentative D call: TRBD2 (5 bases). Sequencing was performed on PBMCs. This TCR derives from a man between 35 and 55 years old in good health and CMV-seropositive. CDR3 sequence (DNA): TGTGCCACCAGCAGAGATTGGGAGACAGATACGCAGTATTTT. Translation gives CATSRDWETDTQYF.